The 29 T cell receptor beta chains below were found in one sample sequenced in a study of CD8 T cells in ankylosing spondylitis. TCRdb passed the 5' RACE reads through MiXCR, listing each CDR3 protein once. The sample carries tens of thousands of distinct CDR3 sequences, 7.4% recorded once. The sample consisted of blood, either unsorted or a sorted T cell fraction (not recorded which). The origin of the receptors is a female donor with ankylosing spondylitis or in good health (not recorded which).

The sample holds many counts of this clonotype. This chain joins TRBV7-3 and TRBJ2-1; 14 nucleotides align to TRBD2. The CDR3 has 13 residues. After removal of 8 bases from V and 10 bases from J, the junction contained 4 bases not matched to a gene. Per germline, CDR1 SGHTA and CDR2 FQGTGA. Here the CDR3 DNA reads TGTGCCAGCGGGACTAGCGGGGGCGGGGAGCAGTTCTTC. This encodes CASGTSGGGEQFF.

This clonotype was detected ten times or more. The rearrangement uses TRBV6-2 or TRBV6-3 and TRBJ2-1, with 10 bases that match TRBD1. This CDR3 has 21 amino acids. Germline V gene sequence: CDR1 MNHEY, CDR2 SVGEGT. V dropped 5 bases and J dropped 4; count of bases not matched to a gene: 23. DNA of the CDR3: TGTGCCAGCAGTACCCTCCCGAGGACAGGGGGTAGACTAGCACTTTACAATGAGCAGTTCTTC. Translated: CASSTLPRTGGRLALYNEQFF.

This clonotype showed up many times. The chain carries TRBV12-3 or TRBV12-4 and TRBJ1-6; D is unclear. Between the trimmed V and J ends, which lost 1 base and 9 bases, there was a span of 10 bases. The CDR3 is 14 residues long. CDR3 coding DNA: TGTGCCAGCAGTTTAGGGCGCTTGGGTTCACCCCTCCACTTT. Residues: CASSLGRLGSPLHF.

This chain links TRBV11-3 with TRBJ2-1; no clear D. Germline loops: CDR1 SGHNT, CDR2 YENEEA. V was shortened by 1 base and J by 5 bases, with 6 bases between the two germline ends. The CDR3 is 13 amino acids. CDR3 nucleotides: TGTGCCAGCAGCTTAGGCGTCGACAATGAGCAGTTCTTC. Amino acid sequence: CASSLGVDNEQFF.

This chain connects TRBV4-2 to TRBJ2-4, with 8 nucleotides matching TRBD1. CDR1 LGHNA and CDR2 YNFKEQ come from the germline V gene. V was clipped by 2 bases and J by 7 bases; unmatched bases: 7. The length of the CDR3 is 15 residues. CDR3 bases: TGTGCCAGCAGCCAAAAAACGACAGGGGCGAACATTCAGTACTTC. Translation: CASSQKTTGANIQYF.

The table lists this clonotype with a few counts. The chain employs TRBV6-5 and TRBJ2-1; D tentatively fits TRBD1 or TRBD2 (6 bases each). Trimming shortened V by 2 bases and J by 6 bases, and 11 bases separated the two germline ends. CDR1 and CDR2 from the germline V gene are MNHEY and SVGAGI. This CDR3 contains 14 residues. The CDR3 loop is CASSYKGGLNEQFF. DNA of the CDR3: TGTGCCAGCAGTTACAAAGGGGGGCTCAATGAGCAGTTCTTC.

Many counts were recorded for this clonotype. The chain has TRBV6-1 and TRBJ2-1, with 8 bases aligning to TRBD2. The V gene's germline CDR1 is MNHNS and CDR2 SASEGT. The CDR3 has 14 residues. V trimming: 6 bases; J trimming: 4 bases; junction bases outside the gene matches: 5. Here the CDR3 DNA reads TGTGCCAGCAGACGCGGGGGGTCTTACAATGAGCAGTTCTTC. This translates into CASRRGGSYNEQFF.

This clonotype was counted many times. The rearrangement links TRBV28 to TRBJ2-7; D possibly matches TRBD1 or TRBD2 (5 bases each). In germline, CDR1 is MDHEN, CDR2 SYDVKM. The CDR3 has 15 residues. V was pared by 6 bases and J by 0 bases, with 15 bases between. This CDR3 is CASSRGDATSYEQYV. The CDR3 nucleotides read TGTGCCAGCAGCCGAGGGGACGCCACCTCCTACGAGCAGTACGTC.

This clonotype was observed many times. The rearrangement links TRBV5-6 to TRBJ2-5, with a tentative D call TRBD1 (6 bases). This CDR3 contains 15 residues. CDR1 and CDR2 (germline): SGHDT, YYEEEE. V was trimmed by 0 bases and J by 5 bases, leaving 14 bases between them. DNA for the CDR3: TGTGCCAGCAGCTTGGGGGCGGGCCAGGGGGAGACCCAGTACTTC. This encodes CASSLGAGQGETQYF. The full variable domain, completed using reference TRBV5-6 and TRBJ2-5, is DAGVTQSPTHLIKTRGQQVTLRCSPKSGHDTVSWYQQALGQGPQFIFQYYEEEERQRGNFPDRFSGHQFPNYSSELNVNALLLGDSALYLCASSLGAGQGETQYFGPGTRLLVL.

In its sample, this clonotype was seen many times. The chain employs TRBV20-1 and TRBJ1-5; D is perhaps TRBD1 (5 bases). V dropped 0 bases and J dropped 4 bases, with 10 bases sitting between them. The CDR3 extends over 14 amino acids. The germline V gene encodes CDR1 DFQATT and CDR2 SNEGSKA (reference sequence). The CDR3 spells CSARDLGGNQPQHF. The CDR3 DNA follows: TGCAGTGCTAGAGATTTGGGGGGAAATCAGCCCCAGCATTTT.

This clonotype was recorded many times. The chain employs TRBV19 and TRBJ2-3; TRBD1 matches at 7 bases. Trimming cost V 3 bases and J 1 base; bases outside gene matches: 10. CDR3 length equals 17 residues. The germline V gene encodes CDR1 LNHDA and CDR2 SQIVND (reference sequence). For the CDR3, the DNA is TGTGCCAGTAGTATTAGGGCCCACAGGGGCCGCACAGATACGCAGTATTTT. It encodes CASSIRAHRGRTDTQYF.

The sample holds many counts of this clonotype. This sequence joins TRBV12-3 or TRBV12-4 and TRBJ1-6; possibly TRBD1 for D (5 bases). V gave up 3 bases and J gave up 6 bases, with 9 bases separating them. The CDR3 extends over 14 amino acids. CDR3 nucleotide sequence: TGTGCCAGCAGTTTGAGGGGCCCTAATTCACCCCTCCACTTT. It specifies CASSLRGPNSPLHF.

The chain combines TRBV7-7 with TRBJ1-4; 10 positions agree with TRBD1. Germline V CDR1 and CDR2: SSHAT, FNYEAQ (reference sequence). This CDR3 is 14 amino acids long. V lost 5 bases and J lost 8; bases outside the gene matches: 5. The CDR3 bases are TGTGCCAGCAGCGCGACAGGGGGCGGCGAAAAACTGTTTTTT. This translates into CASSATGGGEKLFF.

This clonotype was counted a few times. The chain is built from TRBV5-1 and TRBJ2-1; 7 bases are shared with TRBD1. The germline V gene encodes CDR1 SGHRS and CDR2 YFSETQ. There are 15 residues in the CDR3. J lost 0 bases, V lost 7 bases, and 7 bases had no gene match. DNA of the CDR3: TGCGCCAGCTCTCGGGACAGCGCCTCCTACAATGAGCAGTTCTTC. Translating gives CASSRDSASYNEQFF. Drawing the rest from reference TRBV5-1 and TRBJ2-1, the complete variable domain is KAGVTQTPRYLIKTRGQQVTLSCSPISGHRSVSWYQQTPGQGLQFLFEYFSETQRNKGNFPGRFSGRQFSNSRSEMNVSTLELGDSALYLCASSRDSASYNEQFFGPGTRLTVL.

This clonotype was recorded many times. The rearrangement joins TRBV4-1 to TRBJ1-1; D is unclear. With 4 bases removed from V and 2 bases from J, the gap between germline ends came to 14 bases. The V gene's germline CDR1 is MGHRA and CDR2 YSYEKL. The CDR3 has 15 residues. The CDR3, as DNA: TGCGCCAGCAGCCTCGGGATCAGACCTAACACTGAAGCTTTCTTT. This codes for CASSLGIRPNTEAFF.

The table lists this clonotype with many counts. The V and J genes are TRBV24-1 and TRBJ1-6, with a possible D match to TRBD1 (5 bases). The germline gives CDR1 KGHDR, CDR2 SFDVKD. V dropped 3 bases and J dropped 9 bases, with 17 bases sitting between them. This CDR3 spans 16 amino acids. The CDR3 region is CATSDPKRGVSSPLHF. In nucleotides, the CDR3 is TGTGCCACCAGTGATCCAAAAAGGGGTGTAAGTTCACCCCTCCACTTT.

The sample holds many counts of this clonotype. The chain is built from TRBV5-6 and TRBJ2-2; 7 bases agree with TRBD2. The V gene end was trimmed by 2 bases and the J gene end by 0 bases; junction bases not matched to a gene: 4. Germline lookup yields CDR1 SGHDT and CDR2 YYEEEE. This CDR3 has 16 residues. CDR3 in amino acids: CASSLFSGSNTGELFF. CDR3 nucleotides: TGTGCCAGCAGCTTATTTAGCGGGTCGAACACCGGGGAGCTGTTTTTT.

The chain joins TRBV20-1 to TRBJ2-3; D perhaps matches TRBD2 (5 bases). The V end was cut by 3 bases, the J end by 0 bases, with 7 bases between. The CDR3 length is 13 residues. The germline V gene encodes CDR1 DFQATT and CDR2 SNEGSKA (reference sequence). This CDR3 is CSARDSSTDTQYF. CDR3 nucleotide sequence: TGCAGTGCTAGGGACTCTAGCACAGATACGCAGTATTTT.

In this sample, this clonotype turned up many times. The V call is TRBV5-1, the J call TRBJ2-7; D is unclear. This CDR3 is built from 14 residues. CDR1 is SGHRS, CDR2 YFSETQ, per germline. V lost 0 bases, J lost 0 bases, and 7 bases lay in between. CDR3 DNA: TGCGCCAGCAGCTTGGGGACGGACTCCTACGAGCAGTACTTC. The encoded protein is CASSLGTDSYEQYF. Full variable domain (rest looked up from reference TRBV5-1 and TRBJ2-7): KAGVTQTPRYLIKTRGQQVTLSCSPISGHRSVSWYQQTPGQGLQFLFEYFSETQRNKGNFPGRFSGRQFSNSRSEMNVSTLELGDSALYLCASSLGTDSYEQYFGPGTRLTVT.

Many counts were recorded for this clonotype. CDR3 amino acids: CASSLGGTGELFF. The CDR3 DNA reads as TGTGCCAGCAGCTTGGGAGGCACCGGGGAGCTGTTTTTT. J is TRBJ2-2 and V is TRBV5-6; unclear D gene. The ends were cut back, 0 bases at V and 4 bases at J, with 4 bases in the middle. CDR3 size: 13 residues. Germline CDR1 is SGHDT and CDR2 is YYEEEE. The whole variable domain, remainder taken from reference TRBV5-6 and TRBJ2-2, is DAGVTQSPTHLIKTRGQQVTLRCSPKSGHDTVSWYQQALGQGPQFIFQYYEEEERQRGNFPDRFSGHQFPNYSSELNVNALLLGDSALYLCASSLGGTGELFFGEGSRLTVL.

The sample holds many counts of this clonotype. This chain connects TRBV5-1 to TRBJ2-5; D gene unclear. Per germline, CDR1 SGHRS and CDR2 YFSETQ. V gave up 2 bases and J gave up 5 bases, with 4 bases separating them. The CDR3 has 11 amino acids. In nucleotides, the CDR3 is TGCGCCAGCAGCTTCGCGGAGACCCAGTACTTC. It is translated as CASSFAETQYF.

This clonotype was seen at least ten times. The rearrangement links TRBV6-1 to TRBJ1-2; maybe TRBD1 (5 bases). The CDR3 is 17 residues long. Trimming removed 5 bases from V and 0 bases from J, with 19 bases in between. CDR1 is MNHNS and CDR2 is SASEGT in the germline V gene. The CDR3 DNA is TGTGCCAGCAGTCCCCCTTGGGGCCAGGGAGCTAACTATGGCTACACCTTC. Protein: CASSPPWGQGANYGYTF.

At least ten counts were recorded for this clonotype. V usage is TRBV25-1 and J usage is TRBJ1-1, with TRBD1 matching over 7 bases. CDR1 and CDR2 from the germline V gene are MGHDK and SYGVNS. The CDR3 is 17 amino acids. With 4 bases clipped from V and 0 bases from J, the junction kept 11 bases outside the gene matches. CDR3 in DNA: TGTGCCAGCAGTGGCCCCCCGCGGACAGGTATGAACACTGAAGCTTTCTTT. Its translation: CASSGPPRTGMNTEAFF.

About this clonotype: Just one base apart from a much larger clone, this may be a read error. For the CDR3, the DNA is TGTGCCAACAGTTATCGGGACCGCTCCTACGAGCAGTACTTC. The encoded protein is CANSYRDRSYEQYF. The V gene is TRBV6-5, the J gene TRBJ2-7; the D call may be TRBD1 or TRBD2 (5 bases each). Germline V gives CDR1 MNHEY, CDR2 SVGAGI. The CDR3 covers 14 residues.

There are many counts of this clonotype. V gene TRBV4-3 combines with J gene TRBJ2-4, with 8 bases lining up with TRBD2. Trimming cost V 1 base and J 7 bases; bases outside gene matches: 6. This CDR3 has 15 amino acids. CDR1 is LGHNA, CDR2 YSLEER, per germline. CDR3 sequence reads: CASSQARGGFNIQYF. The CDR3 nucleotides are TGCGCCAGCAGCCAAGCCCGGGGGGGCTTCAACATTCAGTACTTC.

The rearrangement links TRBV7-2 to TRBJ2-7; the match to TRBD2 covers 8 bases. In germline, CDR1 is SGHTA, CDR2 FQGNSA. CDR3 length equals 14 residues. V lost 5 bases to trimming and J lost 7 bases; unmatched junction nucleotides: 10. In DNA form, the CDR3 reads TGTGCCAGCAGCACCGCGGGGGGCTCGAGGGAGCAGTACTTC. Translation: CASSTAGGSREQYF. Together with reference TRBV7-2 and TRBJ2-7, the CDR3 gives the full variable domain: GAGVSQSPSNKVTEKGKDVELRCDPISGHTALYWYRQSLGQGLEFLIYFQGNSAPDKSGLPSDRFSAERTGGSVSTLTIQRTQQEDSAVYLCASSTAGGSREQYFGPGTRLTVT.

In its sample, this clonotype was seen many times. The chain couples TRBV15 to TRBJ1-5; 10 bases align to TRBD1. CDR3 size: 15 residues. V was pared by 4 bases and J by 2 bases, with 2 bases of the junction left unmatched. The germline V gene encodes CDR1 LNHNV and CDR2 YYDKDF (reference sequence). The CDR3: CATSNGQGGNQPQHF. The CDR3 bases are TGTGCCACCAGCAACGGACAGGGGGGCAATCAGCCCCAGCATTTT.

This clonotype was found a few times. The chain carries TRBV3-1 and TRBJ1-5; possibly TRBD1 for D (5 bases). V dropped 0 bases and J dropped 3 bases, with 12 bases sitting between them. CDR1 is LGHDT, CDR2 YNNKEL, per germline (reference sequence). The CDR3 loop spans 16 amino acids. DNA for the CDR3: TGTGCCAGCAGCCAAGATGGGGCGAAATACAATCAGCCCCAGCATTTT. As protein: CASSQDGAKYNQPQHF.

This clonotype was picked up many times. The junction differs from germline at one of its ends, possibly a read error. J is TRBJ2-5 and V is TRBV20-1; the match to TRBD2 covers 10 bases. Per germline, CDR1 DFQATT and CDR2 SNEGSKA (reference sequence). The length of the CDR3 is 17 residues. CDR3 nucleotides: TGCTGTGCTAGATCTGGGGGCCGTCTAGCGGGGGCGGAGACCCAGTACTTC. Its protein is CCARSGGRLAGAETQYF.